The present T cell receptor (beta chain) was sequenced within a study of shared clonotypes between healthy human individuals. Overall study context: Donors, aged 18 to 49, were a couple of women and three men.

The CDR3 length is 14 residues. J was trimmed by 7 bases and V by 5 bases; bases with no gene match: 3. Germline loops: CDR1 MGHDK, CDR2 SYGVNS. In the study's own analysis: Filtering differed since immunoSEQ provided only junctions, with no quality scores. The data were produced by immunoSEQ multiplex PCR, yet TCRdb's version contains in-frame clones alone and is incomplete. V, J and clone size are those of that table, while D and trimming were read from the DNA. This table holds a few million clones, around 90% found once. The chain links TRBV25-1 to TRBJ1-6; 9 bases are shared with TRBD1. The sequenced material came from naive CD4+ T cells sorted from blood. Specified subset: CD45RA+ positively selected. The source is a man aged 18 to 29 in good health. The CDR3 loop reads CASSPGTGNSPLHF. The CDR3 region has the DNA TGTGCCAGCAGTCCGGGGACAGGGAATTCACCCCTCCACTTT.